This T cell receptor (beta chain) was identified during a study of OX40 agonist ivuxolimab in advanced cancers. With regard to the full study: Ivuxolimab, which targeted the costimulatory receptor OX40 (CD134), was an agonistic, fully human IgG2 monoclonal antibody. Intravenous ivuxolimab was administered to patients every 2 weeks at six dose levels: 0.01, 0.1, 0.3, 1.5, 3 and 10 mg/kg. Of the approximately 54 dose-escalation patients, hepatocellular carcinoma was present in approximately 20, melanoma in approximately 15, renal cell carcinoma in 9 and head and neck cancer in 9. In the dose-escalation cohort, 70% to 85% of patients were male, and the mean age was approximately 60 years, with a range of 23 to 79. Patients were allowed to have had prior anti-PD-1, anti-PD-L1 or anti-CTLA-4 therapy, and around 40% of the dose-escalation patients had previously received checkpoint inhibitors. Partial responses occurred in three dose-escalation patients: two with cutaneous melanoma and one with hepatocellular carcinoma. Peripheral TCRbeta sequencing was intended to test whether TCR sequence diversity was altered and clonal T-cell expansion was caused by ivuxolimab. The paper describes the monotherapy dose-escalation part (N ≈ 52 patients) of the phase I trial of ivuxolimab.

What the research found in general, with its limitations: At doses from 0.1 to 3.0 mg/kg, clonal expansion was seen in both CD4+ and CD8+ blood T cells between baseline and week 6. Low levels of normalized T-cell clonal expansion were also seen in some patients who did not respond. In the 0.1-3.0 mg/kg groups, partial responders were among the patients with the lowest normalized peripheral clonal expansion, particularly in CD8+ T cells. Antigen specificity was not determined for the clonally expanded peripheral T cells. After ivuxolimab, CD8+ T cells had more expanded clones than CD4+ T cells on average.

For this clone: Its antigen has not been determined. Qualities for individual bases were not recorded, and no much larger clone is one base off.

For sequencing of the TCRbeta CDR3 region, genomic DNA was extracted from the sorted cells. The immunoSEQ Assay was used to sequence the TCRbeta CDR3 regions. Not all clones reach the TCRdb copy of this immuneACCESS table, which keeps in-frame sequences only. Checked studies attribute under half of the gap to unresolved V genes and leave the rest unexplained. Across this sample there are fewer than 80,000 clones, with approximately 88% seen only once. Clones ranked in the top ten supply around 0.53% of the sample. V is clipped by 7 bases and J by 0 bases, and the sequence between their germline boundaries is 12 bases long. The cysteine opens and the phenylalanine closes a CDR3 of 14 amino acids. The CDR3 DNA has 42 bases and is translated from base 1. Reading the germline V gene gives CDR1 LGHNA and CDR2 YNFKEQ. The trial excluded patients who had a history of autoimmune disease or who were on systemic immunosuppression. In every dose cohort, peripheral blood was drawn for TCR sequencing at baseline, cycle 4 day 1, and cycle 7 day 1. Samples were obtained from an open-label, multicenter, first-in-human phase I dose-escalation trial of ivuxolimab. Adults with locally advanced or metastatic melanoma, renal cell carcinoma, hepatocellular carcinoma or head and neck squamous cell carcinoma were enrolled in the trial. Before TCR sequencing, CD4+ T cells and CD8+ T cells from peripheral blood were sorted into separate populations.

The sample was CD4+ or CD8+ T cells sorted from blood, taken in a trial of the OX40 agonist ivuxolimab. The origin of this receptor is an adult with an advanced solid tumor such as melanoma, head and neck, liver or kidney cancer. The chain uses TRBV4-2 and TRBJ1-2; perhaps TRBD1 is the D gene, with 5 bases matching. The CDR3 amino acid sequence is: CASTLRDTNYGYTF. The nucleotide sequence is given as TGTGCCAGCACCCTCAGGGATACTAACTATGGCTACACCTTC.